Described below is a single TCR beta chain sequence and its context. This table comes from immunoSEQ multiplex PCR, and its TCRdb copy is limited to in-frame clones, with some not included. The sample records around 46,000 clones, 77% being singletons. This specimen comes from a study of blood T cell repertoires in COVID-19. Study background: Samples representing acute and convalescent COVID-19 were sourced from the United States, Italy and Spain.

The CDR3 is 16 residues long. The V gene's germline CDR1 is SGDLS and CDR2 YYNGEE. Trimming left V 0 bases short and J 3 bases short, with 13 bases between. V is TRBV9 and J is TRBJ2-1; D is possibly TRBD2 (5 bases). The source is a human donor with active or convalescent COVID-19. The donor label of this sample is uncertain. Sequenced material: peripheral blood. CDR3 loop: CASSVDRRERYNEQFF. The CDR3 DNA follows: TGTGCCAGCAGCGTAGATCGAAGGGAGCGCTACAATGAGCAGTTCTTC.